A single sample is the source of the 29 T cell receptor beta chains below, sequenced in a study of neurological immune-mediated disorders. TCRdb reprocessed the 5' RACE reads via MiXCR and lists one record per CDR3 protein. The profile shows 70,000 to 95,000 distinct CDR3 sequences, under 20% of them singletons. The specimen sequenced was PBMCs. These receptors originate from a woman aged 40 to 55 in good health.

This clonotype has only a few counts. The V and J genes are TRBV7-3 and TRBJ2-1; tentative D call: TRBD1 (6 bases). The CDR3 consists of 15 residues. V was pared by 1 base and J by 7 bases, with 14 bases between. Germline-derived CDR1 and CDR2 are SGHTA and FQGTGA. CDR3 protein: CASSLMGAQGNEQFF. In nucleotides, the CDR3 is TGTGCCAGCAGCTTAATGGGGGCGCAGGGAAATGAGCAGTTCTTC.

This clonotype was seen ten or more times. The V and J genes are TRBV5-5 and TRBJ1-1, with TRBD1 matching over 11 bases. CDR3 length equals 15 residues. V dropped 3 bases and J dropped 3; count of bases not matched to a gene: 4. Per the germline V gene, CDR1 is SGHKS and CDR2 is YYEKEE (reference sequence). The CDR3 DNA follows: TGTGCCAGCAGCTCTCCGGGACAGGGGGACACTGAAGCTTTCTTT. This gives the protein CASSSPGQGDTEAFF.

This clonotype was seen ten or more times. The J gene is TRBJ2-3, the V gene TRBV29-1; 10 bases fit TRBD2. CDR3 size: 14 residues. Trimming took 4 bases from V and 3 from J; bases not matched to a gene: 4. Germline V CDR1 and CDR2: SQVTM, ANQGSEA. The chain's CDR3 is CSVAASGGTDTQYF. The CDR3 region has the DNA TGCAGCGTTGCGGCTAGCGGGGGAACAGATACGCAGTATTTT.

This clonotype was picked up many times. The chain carries TRBV14 and TRBJ1-1, with 8 positions matching TRBD1. The CDR3 contains 13 residues. Looked up from germline, CDR1 is SGHDN and CDR2 is FVKESK. V was clipped by 7 bases and J by 5 bases; unmatched bases: 6. In nucleotides, the CDR3 is TGTGCCAGCACCCTTACAGGGGGGACTGAAGCTTTCTTT. It translates to CASTLTGGTEAFF.

The sample holds many counts of this clonotype. The V and J genes are TRBV20-1 and TRBJ2-1; unclear D gene. CDR1 is DFQATT and CDR2 is SNEGSKA in the germline V gene (reference sequence). The length of the CDR3 is 11 residues. The V and J ends lost 0 bases and 8 bases respectively, with 5 bases between them. CDR3 sequence (DNA): TGCAGTGCTAGAGAGTCTGATGAGCAGTTCTTC. This encodes CSARESDEQFF.

The gene calls are TRBV7-2 and TRBJ2-7; TRBD2 might be the D (6 bases). The CDR3 spans 14 residues. Looked up from germline, CDR1 is SGHTA and CDR2 is FQGNSA. With 1 base removed from V and 4 bases from J, the gap between germline ends came to 11 bases. CDR3 sequence (DNA): TGTGCCAGCAGCTTAGAAGCGGGTGAATACGAGCAGTACTTC. Protein: CASSLEAGEYEQYF.

This clonotype was found many times. The rearrangement links TRBV5-1 to TRBJ2-5; possibly TRBD2 for D (5 bases). CDR3 length equals 13 residues. CDR1 is SGHRS, CDR2 YFSETQ, per germline. V dropped 7 bases and J dropped 1 base, with 11 bases sitting between them. This chain's CDR3 is CASGLASQETQYF. The CDR3 DNA reads as TGCGCCAGCGGATTAGCGTCCCAAGAGACCCAGTACTTC.

As to this clonotype: This may be a read error, as it is one base from a much larger clone. This chain joins TRBV15 and TRBJ2-5, with D unresolved. Germline CDR1 and CDR2: LNHNV and YYDKDF (reference sequence). V shed 0 bases and J shed 6 bases, with 5 bases lying between them. The CDR3 covers 12 residues. CDR3 DNA sequence: TGTGCCACCAGCAGAGACGGGCAGACCCAGTACTTC. Its protein is CATSRDGQTQYF.

This clonotype was picked up many times. The chain recombines TRBV5-6 with TRBJ2-3; D might be TRBD2 (5 bases). The CDR3 extends over 14 amino acids. The V end was cut by 4 bases, the J end by 1 base, with 10 bases between. Per germline, CDR1 SGHDT and CDR2 YYEEEE. CDR3 sequence reads: CASSRPGGTDTQYF. The CDR3 bases are TGTGCCAGCAGCAGGCCCGGGGGCACAGATACGCAGTATTTT.

This clonotype was counted ten times or more. This chain connects TRBV4-1 to TRBJ1-1; TRBD1 is a possible D gene (5 bases). The CDR3 totals 13 residues. Trimming stripped 4 bases from V and 5 bases from J, with 11 bases between. The germline gives CDR1 MGHRA, CDR2 YSYEKL. CDR3 sequence (DNA): TGCGCCAGCAGCCCCGGGGCCCCGACTGAAGCTTTCTTT. It yields the protein CASSPGAPTEAFF.

Ten or more counts support this clonotype. The chain is built from TRBV3-1 and TRBJ2-3; the match to TRBD1 covers 7 bases. V was pared by 1 base and J by 0 bases, with 4 bases of the junction left unmatched. CDR1 LGHDT and CDR2 YNNKEL come from the germline V gene (reference sequence). This CDR3 comprises 16 residues. CDR3 in amino acids: CASSQVEGASTDTQYF. The CDR3, as DNA: TGTGCCAGCAGCCAAGTTGAGGGGGCGAGCACAGATACGCAGTATTTT.

This clonotype was seen ten or more times. The genes are TRBV5-1 and TRBJ2-3; 13 bases are shared with TRBD2. The junction had 14 bases not matched to a gene; V was cut back by 4 bases and J by 0 bases. The CDR3 has 20 amino acids. The germline V gene encodes CDR1 SGHRS and CDR2 YFSETQ. The CDR3 loop is CASSPSTSGGSYASTDTQYF. CDR3 nucleotide sequence: TGCGCCAGCAGCCCATCGACTAGCGGGGGGTCTTATGCTAGCACAGATACGCAGTATTTT. Supplemented by reference TRBV5-1 and TRBJ2-3, the full variable domain reads KAGVTQTPRYLIKTRGQQVTLSCSPISGHRSVSWYQQTPGQGLQFLFEYFSETQRNKGNFPGRFSGRQFSNSRSEMNVSTLELGDSALYLCASSPSTSGGSYASTDTQYFGPGTRLTVL.

There are many counts of this clonotype. V and J are TRBV20-1 and TRBJ1-1; 7 nucleotides match TRBD1. Germline V gene sequence: CDR1 DFQATT, CDR2 SNEGSKA (reference sequence). J was trimmed by 0 bases and V by 4 bases; bases with no gene match: 5. This CDR3 has 14 amino acids. As DNA, the CDR3 is TGCAGTGCTATAGGGACAGCGATGAACACTGAAGCTTTCTTT. Translating it yields CSAIGTAMNTEAFF.

This clonotype was seen repeatedly, ten times or more. This chain connects TRBV20-1 to TRBJ2-1, with 11 bases aligning to TRBD2. V dropped 5 bases and J dropped 2; count of bases not matched to a gene: 11. The CDR3 consists of 17 residues. CDR1 and CDR2 (germline): DFQATT, SNEGSKA (reference sequence). CDR3 amino acids: CSALGLAGGLAYNEQFF. Here the CDR3 DNA reads TGCAGTGCTCTTGGGCTAGCGGGGGGCCTGGCCTACAATGAGCAGTTCTTC.

This clonotype was counted at least ten times. This chain connects TRBV20-1 to TRBJ1-5, with D perhaps TRBD1 (6 bases). Germline V lookup: CDR1 DFQATT, CDR2 SNEGSKA (reference sequence). Deletions cut 2 bases from V and 1 base from J, with 12 bases between. The CDR3 runs to 15 residues. The CDR3 protein is CSARSHRVSNQPQHF. The DNA for the CDR3 is TGCAGTGCTAGATCTCACAGGGTCAGCAATCAGCCCCAGCATTTT.

Details on this clonotype: This may come from a read error, since a much larger clone is one base off. The chain joins TRBV6-1 to TRBJ1-1, with a possible D match to TRBD1 (5 bases). Per the germline V gene, CDR1 is MNHNS and CDR2 is SASEGT. Trimming pared 7 bases from V and 4 bases from J, leaving 13 bases between. The CDR3 runs 13 residues. This CDR3 is CASKGIFSTEAFF. CDR3 coding DNA: TGTGCCAGCAAGGGGATCTTCTCCACTGAAGCTTTCTTT.

V and J are TRBV7-3 and TRBJ2-1; the match to TRBD2 covers 8 bases. Germline V CDR1 and CDR2: SGHTA, FQGTGA. The CDR3 spans 15 residues. Trimming took 5 bases from V and 5 from J; bases not matched to a gene: 8. Here the CDR3 DNA reads TGTGCCAGCAGCCCGGGACTAGGGTCACACAATGAGCAGTTCTTC. It yields the protein CASSPGLGSHNEQFF.

This clonotype appeared many times. J is TRBJ2-5 and V is TRBV7-9, with D perhaps TRBD2 (6 bases). Germline V gene data show CDR1 as SEHNR and CDR2 as FQNEAQ (reference sequence). Trimming shortened V by 6 bases and J by 2 bases, and 7 bases separated the two germline ends. The CDR3 is 12 residues long. In DNA form, the CDR3 reads TGTGCCAGCAGTCGGGGGCAAGAGACCCAGTACTTC. Translation: CASSRGQETQYF.

This clonotype was seen at least ten times. J is TRBJ2-3 and V is TRBV20-1; 14 nucleotides agree with TRBD2. Germline V lookup: CDR1 DFQATT, CDR2 SNEGSKA (reference sequence). The CDR3 covers 14 residues. The V segment lost 5 bases and the J segment 7 bases; nucleotides outside the gene matches: 5. CDR3: CSALTSGGDNTQYF. The CDR3 region has the DNA TGCAGTGCTCTGACTAGCGGGGGGGATAATACGCAGTATTTT.

The table lists this clonotype with many counts. The chain employs TRBV20-1 and TRBJ2-1; weak D call: TRBD1 (6 bases). The V and J ends lost 0 bases and 8 bases respectively, with 20 bases between them. This CDR3 has 16 amino acids. Germline values: CDR1 DFQATT, CDR2 SNEGSKA (reference sequence). The CDR3: CSARDDGTGKVDEQFF. Written as DNA, the CDR3 is TGCAGTGCTAGAGATGATGGAACAGGGAAGGTCGATGAGCAGTTCTTC.

Many counts were recorded for this clonotype. V usage is TRBV10-3 and J usage is TRBJ1-1, with a tentative D call TRBD1 (5 bases). CDR3 length equals 12 residues. Trimming pared 4 bases from V and 6 bases from J, leaving 9 bases between. Germline-derived CDR1 and CDR2 are ENHRY and SYGVKD. The CDR3 region has the DNA TGTGCCATCAGTGGCCAGGGTCCTGAAGCTTTCTTT. Amino acids: CAISGQGPEAFF.

This clonotype appeared many times. The chain combines TRBV2 with TRBJ2-3, with D maybe TRBD1 (5 bases). Trimming left V 6 bases short and J 2 bases short, with 9 bases between. Germline V gene data show CDR1 as SNHLY and CDR2 as FYNNEI. The CDR3 loop spans 13 amino acids. CDR3 coding DNA: TGTGCCAGCAGGAGCAGGGTCACAGATACGCAGTATTTT. This gives the protein CASRSRVTDTQYF.

This clonotype was recorded many times. The chain links TRBV5-1 to TRBJ1-4; TRBD1 matches 7 bases. The length of the CDR3 is 13 residues. CDR1 SGHRS and CDR2 YFSETQ come from the germline V gene. Losses at the gene ends were 4 bases for V and 7 bases for J; bases not matched to a gene: 4. Here the CDR3 reads CASSTDRAEKLFF. DNA of the CDR3: TGCGCCAGCAGCACCGACAGGGCTGAAAAACTGTTTTTT.

The CDR3, as DNA: TGCGCCAGCAGCCCAGACAGGGGGCGAGACGAGCAGTACTTC. It codes for CASSPDRGRDEQYF. This chain joins TRBV5-1 and TRBJ2-7; 10 nucleotides agree with TRBD1. The germline CDR1 and CDR2 sequences are SGHRS and YFSETQ. There are 14 residues in the CDR3. The V gene end was trimmed by 4 bases and the J gene end by 5 bases; junction bases not matched to a gene: 6.

In this sample, this clonotype turned up once. This chain uses TRBV13 with TRBJ2-7; 13 bases line up with TRBD2. The CDR3 is 15 residues long. V shed 5 bases and J 5 bases; nucleotides not matched to a gene: 6. Germline CDR1 reads PRHDT; CDR2 reads FYEKMQ (reference sequence). The DNA of the CDR3 is TGTGCCAGCAGCCCCATACTAGCGGGGGGGCACGAGCAGTACTTC. Translating gives CASSPILAGGHEQYF.

The table lists this clonotype with many counts. J is TRBJ2-7 and V is TRBV7-2; D is unresolved. Germline assignment: CDR1 SGHTA and CDR2 FQGNSA. V was trimmed by 5 bases and J by 2 bases, leaving 10 bases between them. The CDR3 is 13 amino acids. The CDR3 coding sequence is TGTGCCAGCAGCCTTGGACGGGCCTACGAGCAGTACGTC. This translates into CASSLGRAYEQYV.

About this clonotype: A much larger clone lies a single base off, so this may be a read error. This sequence joins TRBV7-2 and TRBJ1-1; the D is unclear. Trimming left V 5 bases short and J 13 bases short, with 17 bases between. The CDR3 sequence is 12 residues long. Germline V gene lookup returns CDR1 SGHTA and CDR2 FQGNSA. The CDR3 is CASSTDTGRVFF. CDR3 in DNA: TGTGCCAGCAGCACAGACACGGGTCGCGTTTTCTTT.

This clonotype appeared a few times. The V call is TRBV6-4, the J call TRBJ1-1, with D unclear. Trimming removed 3 bases at V and 4 bases at J, with 9 bases between. The germline gives CDR1 MRHNA, CDR2 SNTAGT. CDR3 size: 13 residues. The CDR3, as DNA: TGTGCCAGCAGTGAACAGATAGGCACTGAAGCTTTCTTT. Translated: CASSEQIGTEAFF.

The rearrangement links TRBV6-1 to TRBJ2-7; D unclear. The CDR3 contains 14 residues. The V and J ends lost 2 bases and 0 bases respectively, with 8 bases between them. CDR1 is MNHNS, CDR2 SASEGT, per germline. CDR3: CASSELGASYEQYF. The DNA for the CDR3 is TGTGCCAGCAGTGAACTCGGCGCCTCCTACGAGCAGTACTTC.